This TCR beta chain originates from a study of identical twins (dated by TCRdb to the mid-2010s). Regarding the research as a whole: To test whether fetal clonotypes persist, this study deep-sequenced TCR alpha and beta repertoires from monozygotic twins, from unrelated adults of various ages, and from cord blood. Replicate twin experiments were performed at different times using different library preparation protocols to rule out contamination.

The V and J ends are trimmed by 4 bases and 1 base, leaving 11 bases between them. Via the germline V gene (reference sequence), CDR1 is DFQATT and CDR2 SNEGSKA. The CDR3 goes from the cysteine to the phenylalanine over 13 residues. Only CDR3 DNA is held: 39 bases, read in frame from base 1. The library was produced with 5' RACE. Sequenced using an Illumina HiSeq 2000. Template switching added a universal primer binding site, and the final cDNA carried a unique molecular identifier that allowed TCR cDNA molecules to be counted accurately. First-strand cDNA for TCR alpha and beta chains was synthesized from specific primers in the conserved constant-segment region. Each cDNA library was double barcoded, with a SMART-Mk sample barcode plus Illumina barcodes, to control for contamination. TruSeq adapter sequences, together with Illumina sample barcodes, were added in two successive PCR steps. The TCR alpha and beta cDNA libraries were sequenced on the Illumina HiSeq platform using custom primers. Per the original workflow: MiGEC was used to process raw reads and extract unique molecular identifiers, and MiXCR was used to find CDR3 positions. For each individual, recombination models were inferred using an EM algorithm with the repgenHMM and IGoR tools. Shared clonotypes were analyzed with the tcR package in R, and sharing was normalized by the product of cloneset sizes. To study raw recombination free of thymic and clonal selection effects, out-of-frame nonproductive sequences were analyzed. TCRdb ran its own pipeline on the public reads, namely fastp trimming at Q25 and MiXCR clone calling, and kept in-frame beta chains. CDR3 protein sequences are deduplicated, and each keeps its most common genes and DNA. None of the V and J calls come from the authors' own analysis; TCRdb made them. Within this sample are some 900,000 distinct CDR3 sequences, with approximately 13% of them counted one time only. Of the sample, around 1.6% is held by the ten largest clones.

Only healthy Caucasian donors were included. Three pairs of female monozygotic twins, all aged roughly 18 to 29 years, were included in the twin cohort. Peripheral blood mononuclear cells were used as the source from which RNA for TCR libraries was isolated. As to this clonotype: Its cognate antigen has yet to be identified. No clone much larger than this one lies a single base away; base qualities are absent.

What the work shows at the level of the full study, not this receptor alone: Recombination models systematically underestimated out-of-frame TCR alpha sharing in monozygotic twins but agreed with sharing between unrelated individuals. Out-of-frame TCR alpha sequences shared between twins showed an excess of low generation-probability sequences compared with coincidental sharing between unrelated individuals. Conclusions relied on cross-sectional statistical analysis, since the same donors could not be followed over many years. Abundant cord blood beta clonotypes carried fewer insertions; young adult naive repertoires showed a weaker similar trend, while memory repertoires showed none. The excess sharing between twins in beta out-of-frame sequences was weaker because fewer shared sequences reduced the signal-to-noise ratio. Invariant T cells such as MAIT and iNKT could partly confound zero-insertion analyses, though diverse VJ usage argued against this for most clonotypes.

This same sample was also part of a study on yellow fever vaccine responses in identical twins. The second investigation adds: The T cell response to vaccination in identical twins was reported by the authors to appear partly convergent and partly personalized. In identical twins, the study followed T cell clones that responded to the vaccine with precision.

The V and J segments used are TRBV20-1 and TRBJ2-7, with an unclear D gene assignment. The clonotype comes from a young woman in good health. The source material was PBMCs. The CDR3 protein sequence reads: CSATVGRSYEQYF. The DNA sequence is given as TGCAGTGCTACCGTAGGAAGGTCCTACGAGCAGTACTTC.